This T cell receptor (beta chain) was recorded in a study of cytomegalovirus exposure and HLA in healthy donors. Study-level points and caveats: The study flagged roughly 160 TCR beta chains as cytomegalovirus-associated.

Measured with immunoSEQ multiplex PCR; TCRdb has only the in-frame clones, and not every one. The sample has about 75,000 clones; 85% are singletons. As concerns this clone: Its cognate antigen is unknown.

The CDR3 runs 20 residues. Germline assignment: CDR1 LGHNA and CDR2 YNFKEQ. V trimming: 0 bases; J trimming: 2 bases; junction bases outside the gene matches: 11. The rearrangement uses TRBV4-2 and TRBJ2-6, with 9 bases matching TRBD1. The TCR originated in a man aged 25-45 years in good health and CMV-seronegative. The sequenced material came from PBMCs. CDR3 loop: CASSQDLARTGVPGANVLTF. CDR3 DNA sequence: TGTGCCAGCAGCCAAGATCTCGCGAGGACAGGGGTTCCTGGGGCCAACGTCCTGACTTTC.